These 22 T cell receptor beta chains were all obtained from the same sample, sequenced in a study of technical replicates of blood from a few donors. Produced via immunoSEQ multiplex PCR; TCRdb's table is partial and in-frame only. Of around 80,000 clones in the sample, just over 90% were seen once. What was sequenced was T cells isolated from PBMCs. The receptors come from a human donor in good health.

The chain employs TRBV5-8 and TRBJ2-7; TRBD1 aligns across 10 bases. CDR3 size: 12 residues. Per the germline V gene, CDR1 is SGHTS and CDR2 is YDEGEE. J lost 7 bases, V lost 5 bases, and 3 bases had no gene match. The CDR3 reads CASSRTGGEQYF. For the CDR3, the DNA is TGTGCCAGCAGTCGGACAGGGGGAGAGCAGTACTTC.

The chain's CDR3 is CASSFLLAGKTSYEQYF. In DNA, the CDR3 is TGTGCCAGCAGCTTCCTATTAGCGGGTAAAACCTCCTACGAGCAGTACTTC. The chain employs TRBV11-2 and TRBJ2-7; 7 bases fit TRBD2. Germline CDR1 and CDR2: SGHAT and FQNNGV. The junction had 11 bases not matched to a gene; V was cut back by 3 bases and J by 0 bases. The CDR3 has 17 residues.

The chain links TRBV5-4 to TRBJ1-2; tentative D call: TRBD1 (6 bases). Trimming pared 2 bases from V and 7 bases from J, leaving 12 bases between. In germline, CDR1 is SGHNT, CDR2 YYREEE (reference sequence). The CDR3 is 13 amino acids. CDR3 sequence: CASSFGGAVGYTF. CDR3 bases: TGTGCCAGCAGCTTCGGGGGGGCGGTTGGCTACACCTTC. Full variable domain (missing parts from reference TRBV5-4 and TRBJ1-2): ETGVTQSPTHLIKTRGQQVTLRCSSQSGHNTVSWYQQALGQGPQFIFQYYREEENGRGNFPPRFSGLQFPNYSSELNVNALELDDSALYLCASSFGGAVGYTFGSGTRLTVV.

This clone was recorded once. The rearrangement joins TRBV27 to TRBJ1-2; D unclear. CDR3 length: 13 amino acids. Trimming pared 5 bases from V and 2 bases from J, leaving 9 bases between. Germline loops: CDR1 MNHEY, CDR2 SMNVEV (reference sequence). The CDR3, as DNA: TGTGCCAGCAGTAGGAGACCGAACTATGGCTACACCTTC. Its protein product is CASSRRPNYGYTF.

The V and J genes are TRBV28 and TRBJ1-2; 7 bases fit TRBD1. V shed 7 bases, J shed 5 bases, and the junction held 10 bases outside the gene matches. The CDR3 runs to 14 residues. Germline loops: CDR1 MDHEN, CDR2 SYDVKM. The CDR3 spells CASTIGGQKYGYTF. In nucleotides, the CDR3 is TGTGCCAGCACCATAGGGGGACAGAAATATGGCTACACCTTC.

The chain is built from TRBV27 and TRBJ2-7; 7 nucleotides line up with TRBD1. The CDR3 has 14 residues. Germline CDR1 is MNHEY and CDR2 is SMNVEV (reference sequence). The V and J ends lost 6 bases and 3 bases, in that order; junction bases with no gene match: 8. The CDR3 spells CASSRSGTVYEQYF. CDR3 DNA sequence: TGTGCCAGCAGCCGTTCCGGGACAGTCTACGAGCAGTACTTC.

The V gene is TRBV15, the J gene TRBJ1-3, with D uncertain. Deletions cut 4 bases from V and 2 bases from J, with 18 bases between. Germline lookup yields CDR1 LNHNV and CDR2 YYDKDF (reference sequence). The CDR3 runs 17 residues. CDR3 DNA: TGTGCCACCAGCATCCTTTTAGTTGAGGGTCCTGGAAACACCATATATTTT. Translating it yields CATSILLVEGPGNTIYF.

This CDR3 is CASRQGSTDTQYF. The DNA of the CDR3 is TGTGCCAGCAGACAGGGGTCCACAGATACGCAGTATTTT. J is TRBJ2-3 and V is TRBV28; 7 bases line up with TRBD1. Germline V gives CDR1 MDHEN, CDR2 SYDVKM. J lost 2 bases, V lost 6 bases, and 2 bases had no gene match. This CDR3 spans 13 amino acids. Together with reference TRBV28 and TRBJ2-3, the CDR3 gives the full variable domain: DVKVTQSSRYLVKRTGEKVFLECVQDMDHENMFWYRQDPGLGLRLIYFSYDVKMKEKGDIPEGYSVSREKKERFSLILESASTNQTSMYLCASRQGSTDTQYFGPGTRLTVL.

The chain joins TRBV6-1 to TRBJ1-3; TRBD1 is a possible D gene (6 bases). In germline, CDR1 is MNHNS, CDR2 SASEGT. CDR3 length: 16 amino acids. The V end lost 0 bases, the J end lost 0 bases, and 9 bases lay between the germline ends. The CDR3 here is CASSEAGGASGNTIYF. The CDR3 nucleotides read TGTGCCAGCAGTGAAGCAGGGGGAGCCTCTGGAAACACCATATATTTT.

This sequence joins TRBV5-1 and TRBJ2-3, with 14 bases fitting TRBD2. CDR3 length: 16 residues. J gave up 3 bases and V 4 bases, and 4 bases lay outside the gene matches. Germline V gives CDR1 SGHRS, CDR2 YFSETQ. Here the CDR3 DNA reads TGCGCCAGCAGCCACGGACTAGCGGGAGGTACAGATACGCAGTATTTT. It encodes CASSHGLAGGTDTQYF. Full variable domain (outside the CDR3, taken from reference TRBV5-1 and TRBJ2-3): KAGVTQTPRYLIKTRGQQVTLSCSPISGHRSVSWYQQTPGQGLQFLFEYFSETQRNKGNFPGRFSGRQFSNSRSEMNVSTLELGDSALYLCASSHGLAGGTDTQYFGPGTRLTVL.

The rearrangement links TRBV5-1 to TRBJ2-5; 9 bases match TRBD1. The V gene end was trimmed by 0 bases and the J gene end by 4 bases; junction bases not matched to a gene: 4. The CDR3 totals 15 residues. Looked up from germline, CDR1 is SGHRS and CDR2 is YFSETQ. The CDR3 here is CASSLGRQGGETQYF. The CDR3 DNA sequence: TGCGCCAGCAGCTTGGGGCGACAGGGGGGAGAGACCCAGTACTTC.

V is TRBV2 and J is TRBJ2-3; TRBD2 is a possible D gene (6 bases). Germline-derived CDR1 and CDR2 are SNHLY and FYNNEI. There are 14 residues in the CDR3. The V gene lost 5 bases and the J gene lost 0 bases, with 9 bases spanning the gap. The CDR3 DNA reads TGTGCCAGCAGTATAGCGGAGAGCACAGATACGCAGTATTTT. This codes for CASSIAESTDTQYF.

The CDR3 is CATSPRRDSVTQYF. The CDR3 DNA reads as TGTGCCACCAGCCCCCGACGGGATTCGGTTACGCAGTATTTT. This chain links TRBV15 with TRBJ2-3, with D maybe TRBD2 (5 bases). This CDR3 is built from 14 residues. V was clipped by 5 bases and J by 8 bases, with 17 bases between them. Germline values: CDR1 LNHNV, CDR2 YYDKDF (reference sequence). The variable domain in full, completed from reference TRBV15 and TRBJ2-3, reads DAMVIQNPRYQVTQFGKPVTLSCSQTLNHNVMYWYQQKSSQAPKLLFHYYDKDFNNEADTPDNFQSRRPNTSFCFLDIRSPGLGDTAMYLCATSPRRDSVTQYFGPGTRLTVL.

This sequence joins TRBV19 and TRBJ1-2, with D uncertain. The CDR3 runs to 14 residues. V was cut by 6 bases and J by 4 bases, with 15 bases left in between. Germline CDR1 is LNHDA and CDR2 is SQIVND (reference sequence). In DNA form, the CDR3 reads TGTGCCAGTAGCACCCCCGGGGTAGGCTATGGCTACACCTTC. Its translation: CASSTPGVGYGYTF.

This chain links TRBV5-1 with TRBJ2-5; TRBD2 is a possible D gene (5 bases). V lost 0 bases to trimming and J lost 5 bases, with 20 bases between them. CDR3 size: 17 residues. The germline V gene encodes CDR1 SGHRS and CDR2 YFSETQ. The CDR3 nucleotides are TGCGCCAGCAGCTTGGGGGGAGTAGAGCTACCGGGGGAGACCCAGTACTTC. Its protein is CASSLGGVELPGETQYF.

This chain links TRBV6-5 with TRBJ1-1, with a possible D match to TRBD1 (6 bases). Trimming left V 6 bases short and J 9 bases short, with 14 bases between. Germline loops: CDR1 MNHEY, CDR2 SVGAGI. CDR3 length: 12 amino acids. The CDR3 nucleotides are TGTGCCAGCAGACTGTTGGGGGGGCAAGCTTTCTTT. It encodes CASRLLGGQAFF.

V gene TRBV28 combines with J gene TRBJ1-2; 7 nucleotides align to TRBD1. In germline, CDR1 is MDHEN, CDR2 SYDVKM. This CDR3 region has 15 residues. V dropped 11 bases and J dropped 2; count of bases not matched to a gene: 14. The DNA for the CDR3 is TGTGCCTCTCTCCCCCCCGTAGGGGGCAACTATGGCTACACCTTC. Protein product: CASLPPVGGNYGYTF.

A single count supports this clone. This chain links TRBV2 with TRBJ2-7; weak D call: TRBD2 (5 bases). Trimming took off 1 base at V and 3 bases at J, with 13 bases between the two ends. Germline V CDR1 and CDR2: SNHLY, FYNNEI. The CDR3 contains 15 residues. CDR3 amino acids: CASSEGPPGIYEQYF. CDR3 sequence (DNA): TGTGCCAGCAGTGAAGGACCTCCGGGAATCTACGAGCAGTACTTC.

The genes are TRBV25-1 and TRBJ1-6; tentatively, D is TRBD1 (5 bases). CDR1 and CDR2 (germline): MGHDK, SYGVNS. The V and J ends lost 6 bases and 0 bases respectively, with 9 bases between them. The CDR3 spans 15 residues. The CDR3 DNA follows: TGTGCCAGCAGCCAGGGAAGCTCCTATAATTCACCCCTCCACTTT. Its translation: CASSQGSSYNSPLHF.

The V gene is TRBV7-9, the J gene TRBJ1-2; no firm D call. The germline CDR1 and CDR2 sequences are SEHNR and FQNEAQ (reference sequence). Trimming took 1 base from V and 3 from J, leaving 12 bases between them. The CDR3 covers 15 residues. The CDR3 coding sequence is TGTGCCAGCAGCTTAGGGTCGGCGGCGTACTATGGCTACACCTTC. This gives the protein CASSLGSAAYYGYTF.

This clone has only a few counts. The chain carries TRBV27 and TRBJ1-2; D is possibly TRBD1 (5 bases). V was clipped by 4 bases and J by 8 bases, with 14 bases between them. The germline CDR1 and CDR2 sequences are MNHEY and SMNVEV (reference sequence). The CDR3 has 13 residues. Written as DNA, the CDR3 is TGTGCCAGCAGTTCTCAGGGCCCGAGCGGCTACACCTTC. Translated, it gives CASSSQGPSGYTF.

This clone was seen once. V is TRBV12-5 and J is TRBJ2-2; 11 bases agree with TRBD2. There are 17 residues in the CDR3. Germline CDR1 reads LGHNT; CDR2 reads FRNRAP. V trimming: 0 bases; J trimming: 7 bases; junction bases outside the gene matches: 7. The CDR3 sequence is CASGLVLIAGGHGELFF. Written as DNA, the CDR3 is TGTGCTAGTGGTTTGGTATTAATAGCGGGGGGGCACGGGGAGCTGTTTTTT.